Below are 12 T cell receptor beta chains sequenced from a single sample in a study of identical twins. TCRdb re-called the 5' RACE reads through MiXCR, storing one row per CDR3 protein. The table shows hundreds of thousands of distinct CDR3 sequences, with less than 8% occurring only once. These data were likewise used in another study, on yellow fever vaccine responses in identical twins.

The sequenced material came from memory (CD45RO+) T cells sorted from blood. The source of these receptors is a young woman in good health.

The sample holds a few counts of this clonotype. Because the CDR3's place on the DNA is in doubt, the DNA is left out and the CDR3 is given as listed by TCRdb. The chain is built from TRBV10-3 and TRBJ1-6. Looked up from germline, CDR1 is ENHRY and CDR2 is SYGVKD. The CDR3 has 15 residues if both end residues are counted. The CDR3 sequence: CAISESGRAGSPLHF.

This sequence joins TRBV20-1 and TRBJ1-5, with unresolved D. Per the germline V gene, CDR1 is DFQATT and CDR2 is SNEGSKA (reference sequence). V lost 4 bases, J lost 5 bases, and 18 bases lay in between. The CDR3 sequence is 15 residues long. In DNA, the CDR3 is TGCAGTGCTATAATAAGCGGGTCTGACTATCAGCCCCAGCATTTT. Its protein is CSAIISGSDYQPQHF.

This rearrangement joins TRBV3-1 to TRBJ2-1; 7 bases match TRBD1. This CDR3 has 13 amino acids. V shed 3 bases, J shed 4 bases, and the junction held 0 bases outside the gene matches. Germline V gives CDR1 LGHDT, CDR2 YNNKEL (reference sequence). CDR3 nucleotide sequence: TGTGCCAGCAGCCAGGGACAGTACAATGAGCAGTTCTTC. Translating gives CASSQGQYNEQFF.

This clonotype was counted between two and nine times. The CDR3 DNA reads TGCGCCAGCAGCTTGTCAGGGGGCGACACCGGGGAGCTGTTTTTT. Its translation is CASSLSGGDTGELFF. The chain joins TRBV5-1 to TRBJ2-2; 8 bases map to TRBD1. The V gene end was trimmed by 1 base and the J gene end by 3 bases; junction bases not matched to a gene: 2. Germline V lookup: CDR1 SGHRS, CDR2 YFSETQ. The CDR3 loop spans 15 amino acids.

J is TRBJ1-1 and V is TRBV12-3 or TRBV12-4; D is ambiguous. This CDR3 spans 16 amino acids. Between the trimmed V and J ends, which lost 6 bases and 0 bases, there was a span of 17 bases. The CDR3, as DNA: TGTGCCAGCAGCACCGGGAGCTTTGGCGTGAACACTGAAGCTTTCTTT. This encodes CASSTGSFGVNTEAFF.

The table lists this clonotype with a few counts. The chain joins TRBV27 to TRBJ2-1, with TRBD2 matching 11 bases. The CDR3 covers 15 residues. The junction had 4 bases not matched to a gene; V was cut back by 1 base and J by 8 bases. Germline CDR1 is MNHEY and CDR2 is SMNVEV (reference sequence). In DNA form, the CDR3 reads TGTGCCAGCAGTTTATATAGCGGGAGGGAAGATGAGCAGTTCTTC. This translates into CASSLYSGREDEQFF.

Only a few counts were recorded for this clonotype. The rearrangement joins TRBV18 to TRBJ1-5, with a tentative D call TRBD1 (6 bases). This CDR3 is 13 amino acids long. Trimming stripped 4 bases from V and 4 bases from J, with 8 bases between. Germline CDR1 reads KGHSH; CDR2 reads LQKENI. The CDR3 DNA reads as TGTGCCAGCTCACGGGGGGCTAATCAGCCCCAGCATTTT. Amino acids: CASSRGANQPQHF.

In its sample, this clonotype was seen once. The rearrangement links TRBV3-1 to TRBJ2-5; D unresolved. V dropped 0 bases and J dropped 5 bases, with 7 bases sitting between them. This CDR3 has 13 residues. Germline V gene data show CDR1 as LGHDT and CDR2 as YNNKEL (reference sequence). The CDR3 loop reads CASSQELVETQYF. The CDR3 DNA reads TGTGCCAGCAGCCAAGAACTCGTGGAGACCCAGTACTTC.

The rearrangement links TRBV12-3 or TRBV12-4 to TRBJ2-4; 8 nucleotides align to TRBD1. The ends lost 2 bases at V and 6 bases at J; junction bases unmatched: 3. The CDR3 is 14 amino acids. The CDR3 DNA is TGTGCCAGCAGTTTATGGGACAGGACAAACATTCAGTACTTC. Translation gives CASSLWDRTNIQYF.

Ten or more counts support this clonotype. This chain connects TRBV6-1 to TRBJ2-7, with 12 positions matching TRBD1. Germline-derived CDR1 and CDR2 are MNHNS and SASEGT. The CDR3 totals 14 residues. V shed 8 bases, J shed 6 bases, and the junction held 8 bases outside the gene matches. CDR3 DNA sequence: TGTGCCAGCTCTGGGGGACAGGGGGCTCGCGAGCAGTACTTC. Protein product: CASSGGQGAREQYF.

This sequence joins TRBV5-5 and TRBJ2-2; D is uncertain. V was clipped by 4 bases and J by 9 bases, with 16 bases between them. CDR3 size: 14 residues. Looked up from germline, CDR1 is SGHKS and CDR2 is YYEKEE (reference sequence). The CDR3 region has the DNA TGTGCCAGCAGCGCGCGGCTTCTCAGCTGGGAGCTGTTTTTT. Protein product: CASSARLLSWELFF.

CDR3 in DNA: TGTGCCAGCAGCAAAACCCGGGACAGCGTCCAAGAGACCCAGTACTTC. This encodes CASSKTRDSVQETQYF. V usage is TRBV21-1 and J usage is TRBJ2-5; the table gives TRBD1 as D, unverified against the DNA. TRBV21-1 is tagged as a pseudogene. The CDR3 extends over 16 amino acids.